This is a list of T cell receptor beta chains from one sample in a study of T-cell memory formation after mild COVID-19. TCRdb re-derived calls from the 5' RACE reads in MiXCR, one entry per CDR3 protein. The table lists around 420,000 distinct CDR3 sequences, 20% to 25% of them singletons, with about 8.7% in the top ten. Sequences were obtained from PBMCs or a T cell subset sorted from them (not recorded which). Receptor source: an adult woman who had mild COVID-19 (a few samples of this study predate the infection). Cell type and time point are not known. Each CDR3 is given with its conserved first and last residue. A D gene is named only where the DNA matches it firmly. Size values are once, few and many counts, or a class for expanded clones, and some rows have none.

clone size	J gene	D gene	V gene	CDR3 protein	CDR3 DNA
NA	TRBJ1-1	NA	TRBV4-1	CASSHRGVQNTEAFF	TGCGCCAGCAGCCATAGAGGGGTTCAAAACACTGAAGCTTTCTTT
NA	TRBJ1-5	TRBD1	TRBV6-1	CASSDHRGINQPQHF	TGTGCCAGCAGTGATCACAGGGGGATCAATCAGCCCCAGCATTTT
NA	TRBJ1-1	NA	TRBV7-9	CASRAGTNTEAFF	TGTGCCAGCAGGGCCGGGACTAACACTGAAGCTTTCTTT
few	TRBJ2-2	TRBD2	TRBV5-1	CASSQGLADYTGELFF	TGCGCCAGCAGCCAGGGACTAGCGGATTACACCGGGGAGCTGTTTTTT
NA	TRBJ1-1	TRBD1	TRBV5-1	CASSWTGNLNTEAFF	TGCGCCAGCAGCTGGACAGGGAATTTGAACACTGAAGCTTTCTTT
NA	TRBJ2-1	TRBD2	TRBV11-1	CASSFIGGDYNEQFF	TGTGCCAGCAGCTTTATCGGGGGGGATTACAATGAGCAGTTCTTC
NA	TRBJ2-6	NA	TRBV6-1	CASSLTVPGANVLTF	TGTGCCAGCAGTTTGACGGTCCCTGGGGCCAACGTCCTGACTTTC
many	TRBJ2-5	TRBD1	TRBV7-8	CASSPGQGARETQYF	TGTGCCAGCAGCCCAGGACAGGGGGCGCGAGAGACCCAGTACTTC
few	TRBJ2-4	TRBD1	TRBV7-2	CASSLGQGSSIQYF	TGTGCCAGCAGCTTGGGACAGGGAAGTAGCATTCAGTACTTC
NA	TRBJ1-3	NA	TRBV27	CASSPNGGRTFPRPGNTIYF	TGTGCCAGCAGCCCTAACGGGGGACGGACCTTCCCCCGGCCTGGAAACACCATATATTTT
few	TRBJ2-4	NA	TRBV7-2	CASSLRRQNIQYF	TGTGCCAGCAGCTTACGGCGGCAGAACATTCAGTACTTC
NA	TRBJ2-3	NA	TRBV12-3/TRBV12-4	CASSFSGGPGDTQYF	TGTGCCAGCAGTTTCTCCGGGGGCCCAGGAGATACGCAGTATTTT
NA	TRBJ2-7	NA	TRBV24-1	CATSDDRFYEQYF	TGTGCCACCAGTGATGACAGATTCTACGAGCAGTACTTC
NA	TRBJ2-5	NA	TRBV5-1	CASRLGTYQETQYF	TGCGCCAGCAGGCTGGGGACCTACCAAGAGACCCAGTACTTC
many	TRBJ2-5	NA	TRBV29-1	CSVGSETQYF	TGCAGCGTCGGATCAGAGACCCAGTACTTC
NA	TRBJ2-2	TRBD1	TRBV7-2	CASRSSTGTGGAGELFF	TGTGCCAGCAGATCCTCTACCGGGACAGGGGGCGCCGGGGAGCTGTTTTTT
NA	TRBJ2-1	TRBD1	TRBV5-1	CASSSQGQGNYNEQFF	TGCGCCAGCAGCTCACAGGGACAGGGGAACTACAATGAGCAGTTCTTC